The 5 T cell receptor beta chains in this list originate from one sample, sequenced in a study of blood T cell repertoires in COVID-19 (TCRdb year 2020). The library was prepared using the immunoSEQ multiplex PCR assay. TCRdb obtained this table from immuneACCESS and retained in-frame rearrangements with V and J assigned. These tables miss some clones; where compared with another copy, unresolved V genes account for less than half of the shortfall, and the remainder is unexplained. The sample includes about 280,000 clones, with roughly 90% observed a single time. Over 8% of the sample is taken by the ten largest. The material sequenced was peripheral blood. These receptors were obtained from a man aged 18-30 years with active or convalescent COVID-19.

The chain employs TRBV11-3 and TRBJ2-7; the match to TRBD1 covers 8 bases. Germline V CDR1 and CDR2: SGHNT, YENEEA. The CDR3 sequence is 13 residues long. V gave up 3 bases and J gave up 10 bases; unmatched junction bases: 8. CDR3 sequence: CASSFGTGGIQYF. As DNA, the CDR3 is TGTGCCAGCAGCTTTGGCACAGGGGGAATCCAGTACTTC. Looking up the rest from reference TRBV11-3 and TRBJ2-7 gives the full variable domain: EAGVVQSPRYKIIEKKQPVAFWCNPISGHNTLYWYLQNLGQGPELLIRYENEEAVDDSQLPKDRFSAERLKGVDSTLKIQPAELGDSAVYLCASSFGTGGIQYFGPGTRLTVT.

The J gene is TRBJ2-3, the V gene TRBV9; TRBD2 agrees at 7 bases. Trimming took 4 bases from V and 5 from J; bases not matched to a gene: 13. The CDR3 contains 16 residues. Germline assignment: CDR1 SGDLS and CDR2 YYNGEE. In DNA, the CDR3 is TGTGCCAGCAGCCCTCCTGGGGGGGGGATAGTAGATACGCAGTATTTT. It translates to CASSPPGGGIVDTQYF.

The table lists this clone with a few counts. The rearrangement uses TRBV11-3 and TRBJ2-2, with TRBD1 matching over 10 bases. Germline CDR1 reads SGHNT; CDR2 reads YENEEA. This CDR3 contains 19 residues. V trimming: 4 bases; J trimming: 7 bases; junction bases outside the gene matches: 18. The CDR3 is CASSSNGGTDRGLSGELFF. In DNA form, the CDR3 reads TGTGCCAGCAGCTCAAATGGGGGTACCGACAGGGGGCTGAGCGGGGAGCTGTTTTTT.

The CDR3 spells CASSDPLGSGSRLNTEAFF. The CDR3 nucleotides read TGCGCCAGCAGTGACCCCCTCGGGAGTGGTAGTCGTTTGAACACTGAAGCTTTCTTT. The chain has TRBV10-2 and TRBJ1-1; D gene unclear. This CDR3 contains 19 residues. The V end lost 3 bases, the J end lost 0 bases, and 23 bases lay between the germline ends. Per germline, CDR1 WSHSY and CDR2 SAAADI.

The chain employs TRBV5-1 and TRBJ2-7; 9 nucleotides line up with TRBD2. Germline CDR1 SGHRS, CDR2 YFSETQ. Trimming took 4 bases from V and 2 from J; bases not matched to a gene: 1. The CDR3 is 13 residues long. The CDR3 is CASSSGGPYEQYF. The CDR3 region has the DNA TGCGCCAGCAGCAGCGGGGGGCCCTACGAGCAGTACTTC.